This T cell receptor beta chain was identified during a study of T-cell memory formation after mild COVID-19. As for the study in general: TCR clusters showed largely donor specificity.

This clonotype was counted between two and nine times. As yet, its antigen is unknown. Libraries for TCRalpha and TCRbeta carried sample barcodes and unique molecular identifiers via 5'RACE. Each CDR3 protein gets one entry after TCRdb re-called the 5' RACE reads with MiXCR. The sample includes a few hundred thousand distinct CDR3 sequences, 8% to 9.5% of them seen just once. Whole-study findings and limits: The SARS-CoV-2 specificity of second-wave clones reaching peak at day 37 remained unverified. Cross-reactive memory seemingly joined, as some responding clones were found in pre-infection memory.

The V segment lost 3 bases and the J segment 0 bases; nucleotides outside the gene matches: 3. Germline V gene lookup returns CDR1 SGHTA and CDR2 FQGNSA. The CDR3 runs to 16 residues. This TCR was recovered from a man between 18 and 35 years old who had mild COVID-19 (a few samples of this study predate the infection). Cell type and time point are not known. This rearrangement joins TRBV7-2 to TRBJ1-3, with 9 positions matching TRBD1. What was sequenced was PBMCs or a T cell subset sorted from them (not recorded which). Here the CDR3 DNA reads TGTGCCAGCAGCTTGATGACAGGGGGCTCTGGAAACACCATATATTTT. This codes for CASSLMTGGSGNTIYF.